The 9 T cell receptor beta chains presented below share a single source sample, sequenced in a study of blood T cell repertoires in COVID-19 (dated by TCRdb to 2020 to 2021). Receptor amplification or capture employed the immunoSEQ multiplex PCR assay. TCRdb provides this immuneACCESS table in a form limited to in-frame rearrangements. Some clones are lacking; in checked studies, under half of them reflect an unresolved V gene, and why the rest are absent is not known. In this sample the table shows approximately 97,000 clones, over 70% of which occur a single time. About 4.2% of the sample is in the top ten clones. Source material: peripheral blood. The receptors were sampled from a man between 60 and 75 years old with acute or convalescent COVID-19.

This clone is medium-sized by share. At one end the junction does not follow the germline gene, possibly because of a read error. This sequence joins TRBV3-1 (or the pseudogene TRBV3-2) and TRBJ2-7; TRBD2 aligns across 12 bases. The CDR3 spans 14 residues. Germline CDR1 is LGHDT and CDR2 is YNNKEL (reference sequence). The CDR3 DNA reads as TGTGCCAGCAGCCAAGACGGACTAGCGGGACCTCCCCACTTC. It yields the protein CASSQDGLAGPPHF.

V usage is TRBV5-1 and J usage is TRBJ2-6; D not certain. V was trimmed by 0 bases and J by 2 bases, leaving 9 bases between them. This CDR3 has 16 residues. CDR1 and CDR2 (germline): SGHRS, YFSETQ. CDR3 protein: CASSLGTVAGANVLTF. The DNA of the CDR3 is TGCGCCAGCAGCTTGGGCACGGTGGCTGGGGCCAACGTCCTGACTTTC.

The chain joins TRBV18 to TRBJ2-7, with D hard to call. The CDR3 has 12 amino acids. CDR1 KGHSH and CDR2 LQKENI come from the germline V gene. V was trimmed by 2 bases and J by 6 bases, leaving 8 bases between them. In DNA form, the CDR3 reads TGTGCCAGCTCACCATCTGGCGGCGAGCAGTACTTC. Protein: CASSPSGGEQYF.

The CDR3 is CASRIAGGKTYEQYF. As DNA, the CDR3 is TGTGCCAGCAGGATCGCAGGGGGCAAGACCTACGAGCAGTACTTC. V usage is TRBV27 and J usage is TRBJ2-7; TRBD1 matches at 8 bases. Germline trimming cut 6 bases from V and 2 bases from J; bases unmatched to any gene: 9. The germline V gene encodes CDR1 MNHEY and CDR2 SMNVEV (reference sequence). The CDR3 runs 15 residues.

The chain couples TRBV28 to TRBJ2-3; 8 bases match TRBD2. This CDR3 spans 16 amino acids. Germline lookup yields CDR1 MDHEN and CDR2 SYDVKM. Unmatched junction bases numbered 9, after V lost 6 bases and J lost 1 base. In nucleotides, the CDR3 is TGTGCCAGCAGGGGAAGCGGGAGAGGTGGCACAGATACGCAGTATTTT. This translates into CASRGSGRGGTDTQYF.

The sample holds a few counts of this clone. The chain carries TRBV27 and TRBJ2-1; 10 nucleotides match TRBD2. Germline CDR1 and CDR2: MNHEY and SMNVEV (reference sequence). This CDR3 is built from 14 residues. Trimming removed 7 bases from V and 6 bases from J; junction bases left unmatched: 6. CDR3 in DNA: TGTGCCAGCACGACAACTAGCGGGGTCAATGAGCAGTTCTTC. The encoded protein is CASTTTSGVNEQFF.

This chain uses TRBV7-8 with TRBJ1-5; 8 bases map to TRBD1. The germline CDR1 and CDR2 sequences are SGHVS and FQNEAQ. This CDR3 is built from 20 residues. The V segment lost 3 bases and the J segment 3 bases; nucleotides outside the gene matches: 19. Written as DNA, the CDR3 is TGTGCCAGCAGCTTCTTGCCGCGGTCAGGGACAGGCGGGTCCAATCAGCCCCAGCATTTT. Its protein is CASSFLPRSGTGGSNQPQHF. The full variable domain, rest sourced from reference TRBV7-8 and TRBJ1-5, is GAGVSQSPRYKVAKRGQDVALRCDPISGHVSLFWYQQALGQGPEFLTYFQNEAQLDKSGLPSDRFFAERPEGSVSTLKIQRTQQEDSAVYLCASSFLPRSGTGGSNQPQHFGDGTRLSIL.

The chain recombines TRBV21-1 with TRBJ2-6; the table's D call TRBD1 went unverified against the DNA. TRBV21-1 is a documented pseudogene. This CDR3 region has 16 residues. CDR3 coding DNA: TGTGCCAGCAGCAAAGCCCAAATCCCTGGGGCCAACGTCCTGACTTTC. Amino acid sequence: CASSKAQIPGANVLTF.

The chain employs TRBV11-2 and TRBJ2-5, with D unresolved. The ends were cut back, 1 base at V and 2 bases at J, with 8 bases in the middle. The germline CDR1 and CDR2 sequences are SGHAT and FQNNGV. This CDR3 is 14 amino acids long. In DNA form, the CDR3 reads TGTGCCAGCAGCTTAGCGCAGCGACAAGAGACCCAGTACTTC. Translation gives CASSLAQRQETQYF. The entire variable domain, with the rest obtained from reference TRBV11-2 and TRBJ2-5, is as follows: EAGVAQSPRYKIIEKRQSVAFWCNPISGHATLYWYQQILGQGPKLLIQFQNNGVVDDSQLPKDRFSAERLKGVDSTLKIQPAKLEDSAVYLCASSLAQRQETQYFGPGTRLLVL.